This TCR beta chain comes out of a study of Ad26.COV2.S vaccination and SARS-CoV-2 variants (dated by TCRdb to about 2021). Notes on the research overall: Donors in the vaccine arm were drawn from COV1001, a phase I-IIa trial of Ad26.COV2.S in healthy adults that was multicentre, randomized, double-blind and placebo-controlled. Ad26.COV2.S was given intramuscularly at 5x10^10 or 1x10^11 viral particles, as a single shot or as two shots 56 days apart. The specificity and breadth of SARS-CoV-2-reactive T cell receptors after Ad26.COV2.S vaccination were assessed by TCRbeta repertoire sequencing. The TCR-sequenced set comprised about 32 samples: some 19 Ad26.COV2.S vaccine recipients, 5 placebo recipients and 8 SARS-CoV-2 convalescent individuals. Participants in the trial were split at random into five groups of five each, receiving low-dose or high-dose Ad26.COV2.S once or twice, or else placebo on both occasions. Investigators did not know the trial group allocation while performing experiments and assessing outcomes. What the authors observed across the whole study: After vaccination, spike-specific CD8+ and CD4+ T cell responses were reported to show substantial breadth. The study was not powered for comparison of responses between vaccine doses or regimens. Higher spike-specific TCR breadth was observed in Ad26.COV2.S recipients than in placebo recipients (P = 0.0014). According to the authors, total T cell responses may have been underestimated by the TCR breadth and depth analyses. Non-spike TCR breadth was comparable between vaccine and placebo recipients, consistent with the vaccine containing only spike.

To note about this clone: Its antigen remains unidentified. One base away there is no much larger clone; base qualities are not given.

The CDR3 covers 15 residues, taking in both the cysteine and the phenylalanine. Only CDR3 DNA remains: 45 bases, in frame from the first base. V gives up 4 bases and J gives up 0 bases, and the segment between their germline ends measures 10 bases. CDR1 LGHDT and CDR2 YNNKEL were looked up in the germline V gene (reference sequence). The immunoSEQ Assay was the method used to sequence TCRbeta CDR3 regions. After extraction, genomic DNA underwent amplification by bias-controlled multiplex PCR, followed by high-throughput sequencing. In the authors' own workflow: To quantify the absolute abundance of every unique TCRbeta CDR3 region, sequences were collapsed and filtered. Usable DNA was measured by amplifying reference genes present in all nucleated cells, and TCRbeta template counts were normalized to that usable DNA to estimate T cell fraction. Repertoire TCRs were annotated as SARS-CoV-2-specific when V gene, CDR3 amino acid sequence and J gene were exactly matched to a known reactive TCR set. MIRA supplied the reference SARS-CoV-2 TCR set, which was filtered for enrichment in COVID-19-positive ImmuneCODE repertoires so that public or cross-reactive TCRs were removed. Using the MIRA antigens, annotated TCRs were further analysed by specific ORF or by position within an ORF. Depth was the summed frequency of annotated unique rearrangements, while breadth was defined as annotated unique rearrangements over total unique productive rearrangements. Two-sided Wilcoxon rank-sum tests were used to compare TCR breadth between groups. This is the immuneACCESS table as TCRdb keeps it, with only in-frame sequences that have V and J called. A part of the clones is gone; compared with another copy, unresolved V genes explain less than half, and the rest is unexplained. V, J and clone size derive from that table, while D and trimming were established from the DNA sequence. The sample has some 640,000 clones on record, more than 70% of them singletons. Approximately 1.5% of the sample belongs to the ten largest clones.

The meaning of the sample's treatment or condition label: around 19 received Ad26.COV2.S at low or high dose, single or two shots; 5 received placebo; per-sample allocation not given. Repertoires of vaccine and placebo recipients were sequenced from samples collected on day 63 after the first injection. Cohort 1b enrolled about 25 adults aged 18-55 years at a single site in Boston, USA, between 29 July and 7 August 2020. Ad26.COV2.S was a replication-incompetent adenovirus type 26 vector that expressed a prefusion-stabilized SARS-CoV-2 spike protein derived from the original Wuhan strain. The TCR sequence derives from a person between 18 and 65 years old who received the Ad26.COV2.S COVID-19 vaccine or a placebo. Sequenced here: peripheral blood, sampled in a trial of Ad26.COV2.S vaccine versus placebo. The chain was built from TRBV3-1 (or the pseudogene TRBV3-2) and TRBJ1-5; a weak D assignment points to TRBD1 (5 bases agree). CDR3 sequence: CASSPGDYSNQPQHF. The sequenced DNA: TGTGCCAGCAGCCCGGGGGACTATAGCAATCAGCCCCAGCATTTT.